The rows below give T cell receptor beta chains drawn from one sample of a study of T-cell memory formation after mild COVID-19. TCRdb re-called the 5' RACE reads through MiXCR, storing one row per CDR3 protein. Among about 110,000 distinct CDR3 sequences listed, 13% to 15% were seen once. Sample: PBMCs or a T cell subset sorted from them (not recorded which). The receptors were sampled from a young man who had mild COVID-19 (a few samples of this study predate the infection). Cell type and time point are not known. Both conserved end residues are part of each CDR3. D genes are given only for firm matches. Clone size is stated in some rows and not others, as once, few, many or a class when expanded.

v_call	clone_size	j_call	d_call	cdr3_nt	cdr3_aa
TRBV4-1	.	TRBJ2-1	.	TGCGCCAGCAGCCGCCTGGGACCTGACAATGAGCAGTTCTTC	CASSRLGPDNEQFF
TRBV20-1	.	TRBJ1-2	TRBD1	TGCAGTGCCCTCGGACAGGCCTCCTATGGCTACACCTTC	CSALGQASYGYTF
TRBV4-1	.	TRBJ1-4	TRBD1	TGCGCCAGCAGCCGTCAGGGGGCGCAAGGTAATGAAAAACTGTTTTTT	CASSRQGAQGNEKLFF
TRBV29-1	.	TRBJ1-4	TRBD1	TGCAGCGTTCGGACAGGGCGGAATGAAAAACTGTTTTTT	CSVRTGRNEKLFF
TRBV5-1	.	TRBJ1-2	.	TGCGCCAGCAGCTTGGCCGCCGGGGGAAGGGGCTACACCTTC	CASSLAAGGRGYTF
TRBV27	few	TRBJ2-7	TRBD1	TGTGCCAGCGGGATCTCAGGGGGTAACGAGCAGTACTTC	CASGISGGNEQYF
TRBV6-5	many	TRBJ2-1	.	TGTGCCAGCAGTTACCGGGGTAGCAATGAGCAGTTCTTC	CASSYRGSNEQFF
TRBV27	many	TRBJ2-5	TRBD1	TGTGCCAGCAGTCCGGGACAGGCGATTCAAGAGACCCAGTACTTC	CASSPGQAIQETQYF
TRBV4-3	few	TRBJ2-7	.	TGCGCCAGCAGCCAAGATCTAAGCGGAGAGCTATACGAGCAGTACTTC	CASSQDLSGELYEQYF
TRBV25-1	.	TRBJ2-7	TRBD2	TGTGCCAGCAGGGGGGGGAGCTCCTACGAGCAGTACTTC	CASRGGSSYEQYF
TRBV27	few	TRBJ1-6	.	TGTGCCAGCAGTTTAGTAGGGGCGGATTCACCCCTCCACTTT	CASSLVGADSPLHF
TRBV6-2/TRBV6-3	few	TRBJ1-1	TRBD1	TGTGCCAGCAGTTACTCCGGGACAGGGTCGGCTGAAGCTTTCTTT	CASSYSGTGSAEAFF
TRBV4-2	.	TRBJ2-6	.	TGTGCCAGCAGCCAGGAAGTTGGGAGTTACAGCTCTGGGGCCAACGTCCTGACTTTC	CASSQEVGSYSSGANVLTF
TRBV25-1	.	TRBJ2-3	TRBD2	TGTGCCAGCAGTGAATTAAACCGAAAAGAGCGGGGCCGCACAGATACGCAGTATTTT	CASSELNRKERGRTDTQYF
TRBV15	few	TRBJ2-1	.	TGTGCCACCAGCAGAGAAGCGTCCGGGACCCTGAAGCAGTTCTTC	CATSREASGTLKQFF
TRBV28	many	TRBJ2-1	TRBD2	TGTGCCAGCAGTTTATCGGGGGGGAATGAGCAGTTCTTC	CASSLSGGNEQFF
TRBV7-9	few	TRBJ2-1	TRBD1	TGTGCCAGCAGCCAGACAGGGCGCGATGAGCAGTTCTTC	CASSQTGRDEQFF
TRBV29-1	.	TRBJ2-1	TRBD2	TGCAGCGTTGAGTTGGCGCGGGGGTACAATGAGCAGTTCTTC	CSVELARGYNEQFF
TRBV9	few	TRBJ2-2	TRBD2	TGTGCCAGCAGCGTCAGTAGCGGGGGGAGCACCGGGGAGCTGTTTTTT	CASSVSSGGSTGELFF
TRBV19	.	TRBJ2-1	TRBD2	TGTGCCAGTAGTACCGCTAGCGGGGATTGGTATGAGCAGTTCTTC	CASSTASGDWYEQFF
TRBV6-2/TRBV6-3	.	TRBJ2-3	.	TGTGCCAGCAGCTCCTCCCGGGACCTTAGCACAGATACGCAGTATTTT	CASSSSRDLSTDTQYF
TRBV5-6	many	TRBJ2-7	.	TGTGACCCCAGGGGACCGTACGAGCAGTACTTC	CDPRGPYEQYF
TRBV7-9	few	TRBJ2-1	.	TGTGCCAGCAGCCCAGCGACAGGAAAGACCTACAATGAGCAGTTCTTC	CASSPATGKTYNEQFF
TRBV5-5	.	TRBJ2-2	.	TGTGCCAGCAGCGGGCTGGAAGGGATAGTGAACACCGGGGAGCTGTTTTTT	CASSGLEGIVNTGELFF
TRBV18	.	TRBJ2-5	TRBD2	TGTGCCAGCTCCTCTAGCGGGGGCCACCAAGAGACCCAGTACTTC	CASSSSGGHQETQYF
TRBV24-1	.	TRBJ1-5	.	TGTGCCACCAGTGATTCAGACAGCAATCAGCCCCAGCATTTT	CATSDSDSNQPQHF
TRBV4-3	many	TRBJ1-1	TRBD1	TGCGCCAGCGGGAGGACAGGGGAGAACACTGAAGCTTTCTTT	CASGRTGENTEAFF
TRBV10-2	few	TRBJ1-1	.	TGCGCCAGCAGTGAGTCAGAGACAGACTACACTGAAGCTTTCTTT	CASSESETDYTEAFF
TRBV29-1	.	TRBJ1-1	.	TGCAGCGTTGAAGATCTTGGACGGATCAAAGCTTTCTTT	CSVEDLGRIKAFF
TRBV7-8	few	TRBJ1-5	.	TGTGCCAGCAGCTCCGAAGGAGTTCAGCTTGGCGGCAATCAGCCCCAGCATTTT	CASSSEGVQLGGNQPQHF
TRBV7-8	few	TRBJ2-1	TRBD2	TGTGCCAGCCGCACGTCTAGCGGGGGGGCCGATGAGCAGTTCTTC	CASRTSSGGADEQFF
TRBV6-5	few	TRBJ2-7	.	TGTGCCAGCAGGCCCCCCGGGGGCGACGAGCAGTACTTC	CASRPPGGDEQYF
TRBV28	.	TRBJ1-5	.	TGTGCCAGCAGTCCGACAGCTGGGAAACACGCGCCCCAGCATTTT	CASSPTAGKHAPQHF
TRBV7-8	.	TRBJ2-6	.	TGTGCCACAGTGGGGGGGCGGACCCTCTCTGGGGCCAACGTCCTGACTTTC	CATVGGRTLSGANVLTF
TRBV6-5	many	TRBJ2-1	.	TGTGCCAGCAGCACTAGCTCCTACAATGAGCAGTTCTTC	CASSTSSYNEQFF
TRBV6-6	many	TRBJ2-1	.	TGTGCCAGCAGTTACTCCTCCAAGGAGCAGTTCTTC	CASSYSSKEQFF
TRBV4-3	.	TRBJ1-2	.	TGCGCCAGCAGCCCGGAGAGGACTAACTATGGCTACACCTTC	CASSPERTNYGYTF
TRBV6-2/TRBV6-3	.	TRBJ2-1	.	TGTGCCAGCTCCCTCCGGGCGGACTATTACAATGAGCAGTTCTTC	CASSLRADYYNEQFF
TRBV3-1	few	TRBJ2-1	TRBD2	TGTGCCAGCAGCCCGCGGGGGACCTCCTACAATGAGCAGTTCTTC	CASSPRGTSYNEQFF
TRBV20-1	.	TRBJ2-7	.	TGCAGTGCTTTTACCGAACCAAGACAGGCCGGCCGTACCTACGAGCAGTACTTC	CSAFTEPRQAGRTYEQYF
TRBV9	many	TRBJ2-3	.	TGTGCCAGCAGCCTCACTTCCGGGACCCTCGATACGCAGTATTTT	CASSLTSGTLDTQYF
TRBV6-6	few	TRBJ1-1	.	TGTGCCAGCAGTTACTCGATGGCGGGCGGGAACACTGAAGCTTTCTTT	CASSYSMAGGNTEAFF
TRBV5-6	.	TRBJ1-5	.	TGTGCCAGCAGCTTCTCCCTGACCGAATATAGCAATCAGCCCCAGCATTTT	CASSFSLTEYSNQPQHF
TRBV6-6	.	TRBJ2-7	TRBD2	TGTGCCAGCAGTGCGGGGGGGCTTGTCTACGAGCAGTACTTC	CASSAGGLVYEQYF
TRBV20-1	.	TRBJ1-1	.	TGCAGTGCCCCCCGGTGGGGTGAAGCTTTCTTT	CSAPRWGEAFF
TRBV4-2	.	TRBJ2-5	.	TGTGCCAGCAGCCAAGTGGAGGGTGAGACCCAGTACTTC	CASSQVEGETQYF
TRBV19	few	TRBJ1-5	.	TGTGCCAGTAGTATGTTTAACCCCAACCAGCCCCAGCATTTT	CASSMFNPNQPQHF
TRBV10-2	.	TRBJ2-3	.	TGCGCCAGCACCTGGATAATCACAGATACGCAGTATTTT	CASTWIITDTQYF
TRBV12-3/TRBV12-4	few	TRBJ1-2	.	TGTGCCAGCTGGGACGGGAGTAACTATGGCTACACCTTC	CASWDGSNYGYTF
TRBV10-3	many	TRBJ1-5	.	TGTGCCATCAGTGAAAGGGATAGCAATCAGCCCCAGCATTTT	CAISERDSNQPQHF
TRBV6-5	few	TRBJ2-3	TRBD2	TGTGCCAGCAGTTACTGGGCGGGGGACACAGATACGCAGTATTTT	CASSYWAGDTDTQYF
TRBV9	.	TRBJ2-3	.	TGTGCCAGCAGCGTAGGTGTAGGTAGCACAGATACGCAGTATTTT	CASSVGVGSTDTQYF
TRBV29-1	.	TRBJ2-5	TRBD2	TGCAGCTCGCTCGCTAGCGGGGGCCGTGGGACCCAGTACTTC	CSSLASGGRGTQYF
TRBV4-1	.	TRBJ1-4	.	TGCGCCAGCAGCCGACCCACCGGACAGACTAATGAAAAACTGTTTTTT	CASSRPTGQTNEKLFF